This T cell receptor (beta chain) was recorded in a study of blood T cell repertoires in COVID-19. The count of this clone is one. Here immunoSEQ multiplex PCR was the method, and the copy in TCRdb shows in-frame clones only, minus some. The sample lists roughly 250,000 clones; about nine tenths were seen once. The CDR3 runs to 16 residues. The V gene end was trimmed by 0 bases and the J gene end by 8 bases; junction bases not matched to a gene: 8. Germline values: CDR1 MNHEY, CDR2 SVGAGI. Sequencing used peripheral blood. The TCR originated in a man aged 25-45 years with COVID-19, enrolled during active disease. The rearrangement joins TRBV6-5 to TRBJ1-3, with 9 bases matching TRBD1. CDR3: CASSYSTGGGEDTIYF. The CDR3 DNA reads as TGTGCCAGCAGTTACTCGACAGGGGGGGGTGAAGACACCATATATTTT.